These 27 T cell receptor beta chains were all obtained from the same sample, sequenced in a study of cytomegalovirus exposure and HLA in healthy donors. TCRdb's copy holds only in-frame clones and misses some; the assay was immunoSEQ multiplex PCR. The sample consists of a few hundred thousand clones, approximately 85% of them appearing once. Sequenced material: PBMCs. Receptors originate from a man younger than 45 in good health and CMV-seronegative.

The chain employs TRBV4-1 and TRBJ1-1, with a weak D call TRBD1 (6 bases). Per germline, CDR1 MGHRA and CDR2 YSYEKL. The CDR3 totals 14 residues. Between the trimmed V and J ends, which lost 0 bases and 5 bases, there was a span of 10 bases. CDR3 sequence: CASSQEGARTEAFF. The CDR3 DNA reads TGCGCCAGCAGCCAAGAGGGGGCCCGGACTGAAGCTTTCTTT.

The gene calls are TRBV5-8 and TRBJ1-5, with TRBD1 identical over 12 bases. Germline trimming cut 1 base from V and 6 bases from J; bases unmatched to any gene: 5. The CDR3 length is 16 residues. Germline V gene sequence: CDR1 SGHTS, CDR2 YDEGEE. The CDR3, as DNA: TGTGCCAGCAGCTTGAAAGGGACAGGGGGCAGTCAGCCCCAGCATTTT. It is translated as CASSLKGTGGSQPQHF. The full variable domain, rest sourced from reference TRBV5-8 and TRBJ1-5, is EAGVTQSPTHLIKTRGQQATLRCSPISGHTSVYWYQQALGLGLQFLLWYDEGEERNRGNFPPRFSGRQFPNYSSELNVNALELEDSALYLCASSLKGTGGSQPQHFGDGTRLSIL.

The chain is built from TRBV6-4 and TRBJ2-2; 14 bases map to TRBD2. The CDR3 length is 19 residues. Germline V lookup: CDR1 MRHNA, CDR2 SNTAGT. Trimming took 0 bases from V and 1 from J; bases not matched to a gene: 4. In DNA form, the CDR3 reads TGTGCCAGCAGTGACTCGTGGACTAGCGGGGGGTGGAACACCGGGGAGCTGTTTTTT. Translating gives CASSDSWTSGGWNTGELFF.

The V gene is TRBV5-6, the J gene TRBJ2-2, with 9 nucleotides matching TRBD1. The CDR3 consists of 16 residues. Germline V gives CDR1 SGHDT, CDR2 YYEEEE. The trim removed 4 bases at V and 6 bases at J, leaving 10 bases unmatched. CDR3 sequence reads: CASSRVQGARSGELFF. The CDR3 nucleotides are TGTGCCAGCAGCCGCGTACAGGGGGCGCGGTCCGGGGAGCTGTTTTTT. The complete variable domain, with remaining parts taken from reference TRBV5-6 and TRBJ2-2, reads DAGVTQSPTHLIKTRGQQVTLRCSPKSGHDTVSWYQQALGQGPQFIFQYYEEEERQRGNFPDRFSGHQFPNYSSELNVNALLLGDSALYLCASSRVQGARSGELFFGEGSRLTVL.

The CDR3 nucleotides are TGTGCCAGCAGTTGGAGGAGGGATGGAAATCAGCCCCAGCATTTT. It is translated as CASSWRRDGNQPQHF. This chain uses TRBV5-6 with TRBJ1-5; D unresolved. Germline loops: CDR1 SGHDT, CDR2 YYEEEE. Deletions cut 5 bases from V and 4 bases from J, with 16 bases between. The CDR3 loop spans 15 amino acids.

The chain combines TRBV6-6 with TRBJ2-7, with 7 bases fitting TRBD1. The trim removed 3 bases at V and 6 bases at J, leaving 5 bases unmatched. This CDR3 is built from 13 residues. The germline V gene encodes CDR1 MNHNY and CDR2 SVGAGI (reference sequence). The DNA of the CDR3 is TGTGCCAGCAGTTATGACAGGGTATTCGAGCAGTACTTC. The encoded protein is CASSYDRVFEQYF.

This chain uses TRBV7-7 with TRBJ1-5, with 8 bases aligning to TRBD1. CDR3 size: 16 residues. The germline V gene encodes CDR1 SSHAT and CDR2 FNYEAQ (reference sequence). With V trimmed by 5 bases and J by 6 bases, 12 bases remained unmatched. CDR3 sequence: CASSPPQTGVRQPQHF. CDR3 coding DNA: TGTGCCAGCAGCCCCCCCCAGACAGGGGTGCGTCAGCCCCAGCATTTT.

The CDR3 sequence is CASSPEVTANTGELFF. CDR3 nucleotide sequence: TGTGCCAGCAGCCCCGAGGTGACGGCGAACACCGGGGAGCTGTTTTTT. The chain has TRBV13 and TRBJ2-2; no clear D gene. Germline values: CDR1 PRHDT, CDR2 FYEKMQ (reference sequence). CDR3 length: 16 amino acids. V gave up 5 bases and J gave up 0 bases, with 13 bases separating them.

Comments on this clone: This CDR3 is also generated by other DNA sequences in the sample. The chain combines TRBV7-6 with TRBJ2-7, with D possibly TRBD2 on 5 matching bases. Germline V gene data show CDR1 as SGHVS and CDR2 as FNYEAQ. V lost 5 bases, J lost 2 bases, and 10 bases lay in between. CDR3 length: 13 amino acids. The CDR3 nucleotides are TGTGCCAGCAGCCACAGCGGCACCTACGAGCAGTACTTC. Amino acid sequence: CASSHSGTYEQYF. Based on the CDR3 plus reference TRBV7-6 and TRBJ2-7, the full variable domain is GAGVSQSPRYKVTKRGQDVALRCDPISGHVSLYWYRQALGQGPEFLTYFNYEAQQDKSGLPNDRFSAERPEGSISTLTIQRTEQRDSAMYRCASSHSGTYEQYFGPGTRLTVT.

The chain employs TRBV27 and TRBJ1-5; D gene ambiguous. Germline V gene sequence: CDR1 MNHEY, CDR2 SMNVEV (reference sequence). The CDR3 contains 14 residues. V dropped 8 bases and J dropped 5 bases, with 16 bases sitting between them. The chain's CDR3 is CASAAYQSYQPQHF. The CDR3 nucleotides read TGTGCCAGCGCGGCTTACCAGAGTTATCAGCCCCAGCATTTT.

The chain has TRBV7-9 and TRBJ2-1, with a possible D match to TRBD1 (6 bases). Trimming stripped 0 bases from V and 9 bases from J, with 9 bases between. Germline V gives CDR1 SEHNR, CDR2 FQNEAQ (reference sequence). This CDR3 has 13 residues. The CDR3: CASSLALRGEQFF. The CDR3 DNA sequence: TGTGCCAGCAGCTTAGCTCTCAGGGGTGAGCAGTTCTTC.

The chain joins TRBV15 to TRBJ1-1, with D possibly TRBD1 on 5 matching bases. The CDR3 is 16 amino acids. Trimming removed 0 bases at V and 4 bases at J, with 15 bases between. The germline CDR1 and CDR2 sequences are LNHNV and YYDKDF (reference sequence). CDR3 sequence: CATSRDGAGGSTEAFF. CDR3 DNA: TGTGCCACCAGCAGAGATGGGGCAGGTGGTTCCACTGAAGCTTTCTTT.

This chain joins TRBV9 and TRBJ1-6; 10 bases line up with TRBD1. In germline, CDR1 is SGDLS, CDR2 YYNGEE. The V gene end was trimmed by 3 bases and the J gene end by 7 bases; junction bases not matched to a gene: 1. The CDR3 totals 14 residues. The CDR3 nucleotides are TGTGCCAGCAGCGGGGGACAGGGGAATTCACCCCTCCACTTT. It encodes CASSGGQGNSPLHF.

V is TRBV7-6 and J is TRBJ2-3; 14 bases match TRBD2. The CDR3 is 17 amino acids. Germline CDR1 and CDR2: SGHVS and FNYEAQ. V was clipped by 3 bases and J by 5 bases; unmatched bases: 7. The DNA for the CDR3 is TGTGCCAGCAGCTTCGGACTAGCGGGGGGCCGGGAAGATACGCAGTATTTT. Translated: CASSFGLAGGREDTQYF. Drawing the rest from reference TRBV7-6 and TRBJ2-3, the complete variable domain is GAGVSQSPRYKVTKRGQDVALRCDPISGHVSLYWYRQALGQGPEFLTYFNYEAQQDKSGLPNDRFSAERPEGSISTLTIQRTEQRDSAMYRCASSFGLAGGREDTQYFGPGTRLTVL.

V gene TRBV5-1 combines with J gene TRBJ2-1, with 7 bases aligning to TRBD2. Trimming at V came to 1 base and at J to 3 bases, leaving 4 bases not matched to a gene. The CDR3 loop spans 15 amino acids. Germline CDR1 and CDR2: SGHRS and YFSETQ. The DNA for the CDR3 is TGCGCCAGCAGCTTGATGCGCGGGGGCTACAATGAGCAGTTCTTC. It codes for CASSLMRGGYNEQFF.

This chain connects TRBV19 to TRBJ1-5, with D possibly TRBD1 on 6 matching bases. Germline CDR1 LNHDA, CDR2 SQIVND (reference sequence). The CDR3 consists of 15 residues. Trimming took off 4 bases at V and 0 bases at J, with 10 bases between the two ends. CDR3 region: CASSTGVNSNQPQHF. In DNA, the CDR3 is TGTGCCAGTAGTACAGGGGTTAATAGCAATCAGCCCCAGCATTTT.

The V gene is TRBV27, the J gene TRBJ1-1, with D perhaps TRBD1 (5 bases). The CDR3 has 15 residues. V lost 5 bases and J lost 1, with 14 bases in between. The germline CDR1 and CDR2 sequences are MNHEY and SMNVEV (reference sequence). CDR3 region: CASSPMDKANTEAFF. In nucleotides, the CDR3 is TGTGCCAGCAGTCCCATGGACAAGGCGAACACTGAAGCTTTCTTT.

The chain uses TRBV30 and TRBJ2-3; D might be TRBD2 (6 bases). Germline loops: CDR1 GTSNPN, CDR2 SVGIG (reference sequence). Deletions cut 4 bases from V and 0 bases from J, with 14 bases between. The CDR3 is made up of 15 amino acids. The CDR3 nucleotides are TGTGCCTGGACAATGGGGGGTTCTAGCACAGATACGCAGTATTTT. Translated: CAWTMGGSSTDTQYF.

This chain connects TRBV6-6 to TRBJ2-2; the D gene is possibly TRBD1 (6 bases). V lost 6 bases and J lost 6, with 20 bases in between. The CDR3 has 16 amino acids. CDR1 and CDR2 (germline): MNHNY, SVGAGI (reference sequence). CDR3 residues: CASRNHRVATAGELFF. CDR3 bases: TGTGCCAGCAGAAACCACAGGGTAGCGACGGCCGGGGAGCTGTTTTTT.

This clone is a singleton in its sample. The rearrangement joins TRBV4-1 to TRBJ2-1, with 7 bases lining up with TRBD1. The CDR3 totals 16 residues. J was trimmed by 7 bases and V by 1 base; bases with no gene match: 10. CDR1 is MGHRA, CDR2 YSYEKL, per germline. In nucleotides, the CDR3 is TGCGCCAGCAGCCAAGGTTCGAGGGGGCCGGAAAATGAGCAGTTCTTC. It translates to CASSQGSRGPENEQFF.

The V call is TRBV2, the J call TRBJ2-3; 9 nucleotides line up with TRBD2. Trimming took 4 bases from V and 1 from J; bases not matched to a gene: 3. Germline V CDR1 and CDR2: SNHLY, FYNNEI. The CDR3 length is 15 residues. The CDR3 sequence: CASSGASGGTDTQYF. The DNA of the CDR3 is TGTGCCAGCAGTGGAGCTAGCGGGGGCACAGATACGCAGTATTTT.

As regards this clone: Sequence at one end of the junction differs from germline and may be a read error. The chain has TRBV6-5 and TRBJ2-1, with 12 bases fitting TRBD2. The V gene's germline CDR1 is MNHEY and CDR2 SVGAGI. The CDR3 runs 13 residues. Written as DNA, the CDR3 is TGTGCCAGCAATTACCTAGCGGGGGGGCCGCAGTTCTTC. Translating gives CASNYLAGGPQFF.

Concerning this clone itself: This specimen includes other DNA sequences encoding the same CDR3. The chain links TRBV18 to TRBJ2-5; a possible D gene is TRBD2 (6 bases). Germline assignment: CDR1 KGHSH and CDR2 LQKENI. Trimming stripped 4 bases from V and 1 base from J, with 7 bases between. The CDR3 runs 13 residues. The CDR3: CASSLGLQETQYF. DNA for the CDR3: TGTGCCAGCTCACTGGGACTCCAAGAGACCCAGTACTTC.

The chain is built from TRBV19 and TRBJ1-5, with 7 nucleotides matching TRBD1. Trimming took 3 bases from V and 0 from J; bases not matched to a gene: 8. This CDR3 region has 17 residues. CDR1 and CDR2 from the germline V gene are LNHDA and SQIVND (reference sequence). The CDR3 reads CASSIPHRGYSNQPQHF. Written as DNA, the CDR3 is TGTGCCAGTAGTATTCCCCACAGGGGATATAGCAATCAGCCCCAGCATTTT.

The chain carries TRBV6-5 and TRBJ2-3, with D hard to call. The CDR3 has 13 residues. V shed 6 bases and J shed 3 bases, with 10 bases lying between them. Looked up from germline, CDR1 is MNHEY and CDR2 is SVGAGI. The chain's CDR3 is CASRLLVTDTQYF. CDR3 sequence (DNA): TGTGCCAGCAGACTCCTAGTTACAGATACGCAGTATTTT.

A single count supports this clone. The gene calls are TRBV4-3 and TRBJ2-1; 7 positions match TRBD2. V gave up 4 bases and J gave up 6 bases; unmatched junction bases: 6. The CDR3 covers 14 residues. Per germline, CDR1 LGHNA and CDR2 YSLEER. This CDR3 reads CASSRDYGSNEQFF. DNA of the CDR3: TGCGCCAGCAGCCGGGACTACGGCTCCAATGAGCAGTTCTTC.

This clone showed up just a few times. The gene calls are TRBV7-2 and TRBJ1-5; no clear D. The CDR3 consists of 15 residues. V shed 5 bases and J shed 6 bases, with 17 bases lying between them. CDR1 and CDR2 (germline): SGHTA, FQGNSA. In nucleotides, the CDR3 is TGTGCCAGCAGCCCCACGTTTGAGGGCAGTCAGCCCCAGCATTTT. Translated, it gives CASSPTFEGSQPQHF.